This T cell receptor (beta chain) was identified in a study of control samples from healthy donors and cancer patients. Using immunoSEQ multiplex PCR, the repertoire was profiled, and TCRdb retains in-frame clones only, with some absent. Among about 180,000 clones listed, 90% were seen once. The sample holds a few counts of this clone. The germline gives CDR1 SGHRS, CDR2 YFSETQ. CDR3 size: 15 residues. V was pared by 3 bases and J by 4 bases, with 7 bases of the junction left unmatched. This sequence originates from a woman aged 45-65 years in good health. The sample consisted of blood. The chain joins TRBV5-1 to TRBJ1-2; 9 bases agree with TRBD1. The CDR3 sequence: CASSSTDRGVYGYTF. Here the CDR3 DNA reads TGCGCCAGCAGCTCAACCGACAGGGGGGTCTATGGCTACACCTTC. Drawing the rest from reference TRBV5-1 and TRBJ1-2, the complete variable domain is KAGVTQTPRYLIKTRGQQVTLSCSPISGHRSVSWYQQTPGQGLQFLFEYFSETQRNKGNFPGRFSGRQFSNSRSEMNVSTLELGDSALYLCASSSTDRGVYGYTFGSGTRLTVV.